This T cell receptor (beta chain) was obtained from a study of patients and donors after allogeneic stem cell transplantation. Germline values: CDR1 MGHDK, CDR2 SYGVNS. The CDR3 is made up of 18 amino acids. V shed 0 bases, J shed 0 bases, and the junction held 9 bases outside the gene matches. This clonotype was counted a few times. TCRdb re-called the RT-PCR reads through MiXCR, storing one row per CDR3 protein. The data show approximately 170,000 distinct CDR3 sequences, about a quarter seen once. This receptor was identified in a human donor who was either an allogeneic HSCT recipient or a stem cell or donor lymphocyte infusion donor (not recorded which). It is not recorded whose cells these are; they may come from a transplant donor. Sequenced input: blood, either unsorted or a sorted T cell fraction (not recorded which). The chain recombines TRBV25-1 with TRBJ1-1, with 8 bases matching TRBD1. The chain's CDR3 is CASSEYERGQVMNTEAFF. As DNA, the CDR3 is TGTGCCAGCAGTGAATATGAAAGGGGACAGGTCATGAACACTGAAGCTTTCTTT.